This T cell receptor beta chain was sequenced during a study of cytomegalovirus exposure and HLA in healthy donors. Study details: Later analysis reported that the 130 or so validation repertoires shared the platform of the approximately 690 first-cohort repertoires.

V gave up 2 bases and J gave up 0 bases, with 12 bases separating them. CDR1 and CDR2 (germline): SGHRS, YFSETQ. The CDR3 sequence is 15 residues long. Regarding this clone: Antigen: not known.

This table comes from immunoSEQ multiplex PCR, and its TCRdb copy is limited to in-frame clones, with some not included. The sample has approximately 98,000 clones, 90% to 97% seen once. Findings and caveats of the study: Specific recognition of CMV antigens was confirmed in vitro for a few chains (all CMV-associated).

The sample was PBMCs. This rearrangement joins TRBV5-1 to TRBJ2-7; no clear D. This clonotype was obtained from a woman aged 18-30 years in good health and CMV-seronegative. CDR3 residues: CASSFAQASSYEQYF. The CDR3 DNA sequence: TGCGCCAGCAGCTTTGCTCAGGCGAGCTCCTACGAGCAGTACTTC. Together with reference TRBV5-1 and TRBJ2-7, the CDR3 gives the full variable domain: KAGVTQTPRYLIKTRGQQVTLSCSPISGHRSVSWYQQTPGQGLQFLFEYFSETQRNKGNFPGRFSGRQFSNSRSEMNVSTLELGDSALYLCASSFAQASSYEQYFGPGTRLTVT.